This passage covers 12 T cell receptor beta chains from one sample sequenced in a study of T cells in Graves' hyperthyroidism and ophthalmopathy (dated by TCRdb to about 2019). The library was prepared using multiplex PCR. Sequenced using an Illumina HiSeq 2000. The TCR beta CDR3 regions were amplified from RNA transcripts. The TCR CDR3 was subjected to a first round of RT-PCR using the HTBI primer set and the Qiagen OneStep RT-PCR kit. TCRdb applied fastp at Q25 and MiXCR to the public reads, then kept only in-frame beta chains. Each entry is one CDR3 protein sequence, shown with its most common DNA and genes. The sample contains fewer than 600,000 distinct CDR3 sequences, approximately 14% of them found a single time. Clones ranked in the top ten supply more than 11% of the sample. The specimen was blood. The receptors stem from a middle-aged woman with Graves' hyperthyroidism.

In this sample, this clonotype turned up a few times. The genes are TRBV6-1 and TRBJ2-1; 10 bases are a match to TRBD2. Germline-derived CDR1 and CDR2 are MNHNS and SASEGT. The CDR3 sequence is 16 residues long. J was trimmed by 8 bases and V by 6 bases; bases with no gene match: 13. In DNA, the CDR3 is TGTGCCAGCAGAGCGAGCGGGAGGGAAGGGGGCTATGAGCAGTTCTTC. Translated, it gives CASRASGREGGYEQFF.

This clonotype was counted many times. The chain carries TRBV28 and TRBJ2-7; no definite D call. CDR3 length: 14 amino acids. Trimming removed 7 bases at V and 3 bases at J, with 16 bases between. Germline lookup yields CDR1 MDHEN and CDR2 SYDVKM. CDR3 nucleotides: TGTGCCAGCACCCAATCAGCAGGTAACTACGAGCAGTACTTC. It translates to CASTQSAGNYEQYF.

Ten or more counts support this clonotype. This chain joins TRBV30 and TRBJ2-1; D gene unclear. Germline V CDR1 and CDR2: GTSNPN, SVGIG (reference sequence). The CDR3 has 12 residues. Trimming took off 2 bases at V and 6 bases at J, with 8 bases between the two ends. This CDR3 reads CAWSLRGNEQFF. CDR3 in DNA: TGTGCCTGGAGTCTCCGCGGCAATGAGCAGTTCTTC. The full variable domain, its missing parts supplied by reference TRBV30 and TRBJ2-1, is SQTIHQWPATLVQPVGSPLSLECTVEGTSNPNLYWYRQAAGRGLQLLFYSVGIGQISSEVPQNLSASRPQDRQFILSSKKLLLSDSGFYLCAWSLRGNEQFFGPGTRLTVL.

This clonotype was picked up many times. The chain has TRBV6-6 and TRBJ2-7, with 8 positions matching TRBD1. The ends lost 2 bases at V and 5 bases at J; junction bases unmatched: 8. This CDR3 has 15 residues. CDR1 MNHNY and CDR2 SVGAGI come from the germline V gene (reference sequence). The CDR3, as DNA: TGTGCCAGCAGTTACCCCGGACAGGGTGTCCACGAGCAGTACTTC. Its protein product is CASSYPGQGVHEQYF.

CDR3 bases: TGTGCCAGCAGCTTAGGGGGGACAGGGATCTCCGGGGAGCTGTTTTTT. Its protein is CASSLGGTGISGELFF. The chain is built from TRBV7-9 and TRBJ2-2; 9 bases map to TRBD1. This CDR3 contains 16 residues. The germline gives CDR1 SEHNR, CDR2 FQNEAQ (reference sequence). With V trimmed by 1 base and J by 6 bases, 6 bases remained unmatched.

The chain joins TRBV28 to TRBJ1-4; tentative D call: TRBD1 (5 bases). Trimming cost V 10 bases and J 4 bases, with 16 bases left between them. CDR3 length equals 14 residues. The germline V gene encodes CDR1 MDHEN and CDR2 SYDVKM. The chain's CDR3 is CANRLPIGNEKLFF. In nucleotides, the CDR3 is TGTGCCAACAGGCTCCCAATCGGTAATGAAAAACTGTTTTTT.

The sample holds a few counts of this clonotype. The chain couples TRBV28 to TRBJ2-1; D gene unclear. CDR3 size: 14 residues. Trimming shortened V by 6 bases and J by 7 bases, and 16 bases separated the two germline ends. Looked up from germline, CDR1 is MDHEN and CDR2 is SYDVKM. DNA of the CDR3: TGTGCCAGCAGCTTCTCCCTATTTCCGAATGAGCAGTTCTTC. This gives the protein CASSFSLFPNEQFF.

On this clonotype: A junction end diverges from the germline sequence, so it may reflect a read error. J is TRBJ1-1 and V is TRBV10-2; D is unresolved. This CDR3 comprises 13 residues. Per germline, CDR1 WSHSY and CDR2 SAAADI. This CDR3 is CVSSVSENTEAFF. Written as DNA, the CDR3 is TGCGTCAGCAGTGTGTCAGAGAACACTGAAGCTTTCTTT.

This clonotype has a count of ten or more. This chain uses TRBV12-3 or TRBV12-4 with TRBJ1-1; 7 positions match TRBD1. Unmatched junction bases numbered 4, after V lost 0 bases and J lost 3 bases. This CDR3 region has 15 residues. CDR3: CASSLALQGDTEAFF. In nucleotides, the CDR3 is TGTGCCAGCAGTTTAGCGCTTCAGGGGGACACTGAAGCTTTCTTT.

This clonotype was picked up a small number of times. The chain recombines TRBV5-1 with TRBJ2-6; no firm D call. CDR3 size: 19 residues. Germline V gene sequence: CDR1 SGHRS, CDR2 YFSETQ. Trimming left V 0 bases short and J 0 bases short, with 16 bases between. The CDR3: CASSLVRWKDSSGANVLTF. The CDR3 DNA follows: TGCGCCAGCAGCTTGGTGAGGTGGAAAGACTCCTCTGGGGCCAACGTCCTGACTTTC.

Only a few counts were recorded for this clonotype. V and J are TRBV20-1 and TRBJ2-1, with TRBD1 matching over 7 bases. The CDR3 runs 14 residues. CDR1 is DFQATT, CDR2 SNEGSKA, per germline (reference sequence). The ends lost 7 bases at V and 11 bases at J; junction bases unmatched: 17. The CDR3 DNA reads as TGCAGTGACCCTCGCAGGGGGTGGAAGAATCAGCAGTTCTTC. Translating gives CSDPRRGWKNQQFF.

The chain is built from TRBV3-1 and TRBJ2-1; D unclear. V was clipped by 4 bases and J by 10 bases, with 23 bases between them. The CDR3 sequence is 16 residues long. Germline CDR1 LGHDT, CDR2 YNNKEL (reference sequence). The CDR3 DNA reads as TGTGCCAGCAGCCGCCGAACTCCGAGACCCAATTTAGAGCAGTTCTTC. It yields the protein CASSRRTPRPNLEQFF.